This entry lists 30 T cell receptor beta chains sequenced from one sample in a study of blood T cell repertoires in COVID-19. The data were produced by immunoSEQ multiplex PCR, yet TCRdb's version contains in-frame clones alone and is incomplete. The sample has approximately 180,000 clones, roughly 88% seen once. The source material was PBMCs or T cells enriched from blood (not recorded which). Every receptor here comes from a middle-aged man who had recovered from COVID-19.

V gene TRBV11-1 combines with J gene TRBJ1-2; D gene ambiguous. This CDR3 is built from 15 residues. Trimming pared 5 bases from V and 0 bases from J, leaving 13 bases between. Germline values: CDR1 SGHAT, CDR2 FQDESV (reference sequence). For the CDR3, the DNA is TGTGCCAGCAGCCCCCGGACGGGAGCTAACTATGGCTACACCTTC. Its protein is CASSPRTGANYGYTF.

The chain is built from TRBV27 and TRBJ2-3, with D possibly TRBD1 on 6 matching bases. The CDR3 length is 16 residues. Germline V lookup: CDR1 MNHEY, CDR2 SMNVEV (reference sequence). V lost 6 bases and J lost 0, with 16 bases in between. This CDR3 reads CASRRGILTSTDTQYF. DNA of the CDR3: TGTGCCAGCAGGAGGGGGATCCTAACTAGCACAGATACGCAGTATTTT.

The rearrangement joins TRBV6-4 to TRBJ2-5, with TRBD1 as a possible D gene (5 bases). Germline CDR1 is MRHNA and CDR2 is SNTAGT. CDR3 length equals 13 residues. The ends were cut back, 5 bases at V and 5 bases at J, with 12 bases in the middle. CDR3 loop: CASSPVAGETQYF. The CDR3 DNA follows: TGTGCCAGCAGTCCGGTCGCAGGGGAGACCCAGTACTTC.

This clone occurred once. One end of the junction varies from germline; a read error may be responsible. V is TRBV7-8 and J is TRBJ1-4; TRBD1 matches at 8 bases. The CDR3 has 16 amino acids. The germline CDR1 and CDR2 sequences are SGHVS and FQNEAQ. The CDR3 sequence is CASSSAGRGLREKLFF. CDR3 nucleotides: TGCGCCAGCAGCTCTGCGGGCAGGGGGCTAAGGGAAAAACTGTTTTTT.

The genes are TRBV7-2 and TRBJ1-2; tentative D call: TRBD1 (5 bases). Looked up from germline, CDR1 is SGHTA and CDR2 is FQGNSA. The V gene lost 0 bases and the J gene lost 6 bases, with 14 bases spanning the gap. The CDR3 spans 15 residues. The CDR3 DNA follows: TGTGCCAGCAGCTTAGCATTATCTGGGGCGGATGGCTACACCTTC. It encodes CASSLALSGADGYTF.

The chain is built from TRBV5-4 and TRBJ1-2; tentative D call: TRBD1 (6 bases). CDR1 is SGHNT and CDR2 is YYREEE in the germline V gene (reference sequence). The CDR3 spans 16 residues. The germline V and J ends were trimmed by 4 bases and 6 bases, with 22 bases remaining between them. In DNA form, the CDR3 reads TGTGCCAGCAGCAAAGACTACCGCGCGGGGGGCAATGGCTACACCTTC. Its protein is CASSKDYRAGGNGYTF. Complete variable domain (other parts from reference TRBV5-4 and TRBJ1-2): ETGVTQSPTHLIKTRGQQVTLRCSSQSGHNTVSWYQQALGQGPQFIFQYYREEENGRGNFPPRFSGLQFPNYSSELNVNALELDDSALYLCASSKDYRAGGNGYTFGSGTRLTVV.

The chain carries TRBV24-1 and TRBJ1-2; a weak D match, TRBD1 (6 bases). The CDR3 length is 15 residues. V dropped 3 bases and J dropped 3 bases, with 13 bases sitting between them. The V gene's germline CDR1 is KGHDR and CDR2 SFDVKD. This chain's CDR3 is CATSDPRTEYYGYTF. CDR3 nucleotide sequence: TGTGCCACCAGTGATCCCAGGACAGAATACTATGGCTACACCTTC.

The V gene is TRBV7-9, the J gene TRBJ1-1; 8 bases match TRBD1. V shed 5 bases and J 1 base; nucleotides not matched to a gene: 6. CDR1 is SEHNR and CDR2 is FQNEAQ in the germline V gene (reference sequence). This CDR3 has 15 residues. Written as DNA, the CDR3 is TGTGCCAGCAGCGAAGGGACAGGTGGGAACACTGAAGCTTTCTTT. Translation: CASSEGTGGNTEAFF.

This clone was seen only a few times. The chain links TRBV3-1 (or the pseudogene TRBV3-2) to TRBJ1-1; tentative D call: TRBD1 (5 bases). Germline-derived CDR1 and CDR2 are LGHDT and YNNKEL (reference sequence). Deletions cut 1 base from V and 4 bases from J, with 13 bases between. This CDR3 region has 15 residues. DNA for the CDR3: TGTGCCAGCAGCCAAGGCCCAGGGTATTCCACTGAAGCTTTCTTT. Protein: CASSQGPGYSTEAFF.

The CDR3 sequence is CASSQYLSGTGRETQYF. The CDR3 DNA is TGTGCCAGCAGCCAATACTTGTCCGGGACAGGGAGGGAGACCCAGTACTTC. The genes are TRBV11-2 and TRBJ2-5, with 9 bases fitting TRBD1. With 5 bases clipped from V and 5 bases from J, the junction kept 15 bases outside the gene matches. CDR1 SGHAT and CDR2 FQNNGV come from the germline V gene. There are 17 residues in the CDR3.

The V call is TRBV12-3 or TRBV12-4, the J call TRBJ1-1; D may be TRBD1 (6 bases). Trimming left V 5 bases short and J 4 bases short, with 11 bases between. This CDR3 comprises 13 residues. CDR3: CASSAGVPTEAFF. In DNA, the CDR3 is TGTGCCAGCAGTGCAGGGGTCCCCACTGAAGCTTTCTTT.

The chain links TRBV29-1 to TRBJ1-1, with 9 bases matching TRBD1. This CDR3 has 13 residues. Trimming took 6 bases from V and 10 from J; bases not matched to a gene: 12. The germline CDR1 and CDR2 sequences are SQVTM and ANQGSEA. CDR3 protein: CSVPGQGKGGAFF. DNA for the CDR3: TGCAGCGTCCCGGGACAGGGAAAAGGCGGAGCTTTCTTT.

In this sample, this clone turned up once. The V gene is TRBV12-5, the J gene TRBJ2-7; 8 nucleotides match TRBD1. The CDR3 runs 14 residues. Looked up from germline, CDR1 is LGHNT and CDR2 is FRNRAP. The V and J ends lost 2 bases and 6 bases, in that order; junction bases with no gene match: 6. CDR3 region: CASGLLRQGSEQYF. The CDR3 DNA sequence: TGTGCTAGTGGTTTGCTAAGACAGGGGTCCGAGCAGTACTTC.

DNA of the CDR3: TGCGCCAGCAGCCATAAGACAGGGGCGTGTCAGCCCCAGCATTTT. As protein: CASSHKTGACQPQHF. The chain has TRBV5-1 and TRBJ1-5, with 8 bases lining up with TRBD1. V was pared by 4 bases and J by 6 bases, with 9 bases of the junction left unmatched. The CDR3 is 15 residues long. Germline V gene data show CDR1 as SGHRS and CDR2 as YFSETQ.

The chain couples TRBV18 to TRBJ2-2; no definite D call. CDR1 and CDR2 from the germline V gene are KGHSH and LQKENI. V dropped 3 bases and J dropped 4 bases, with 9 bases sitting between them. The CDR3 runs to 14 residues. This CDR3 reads CASSPSRSTGELFF. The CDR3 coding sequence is TGTGCCAGCTCACCGTCGAGGTCCACCGGGGAGCTGTTTTTT. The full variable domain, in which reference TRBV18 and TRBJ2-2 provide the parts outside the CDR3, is NAGVMQNPRHLVRRRGQEARLRCSPMKGHSHVYWYRQLPEEGLKFMVYLQKENIIDESGMPKERFSAEFPKEGPSILRIQQVVRGDSAAYFCASSPSRSTGELFFGEGSRLTVL.

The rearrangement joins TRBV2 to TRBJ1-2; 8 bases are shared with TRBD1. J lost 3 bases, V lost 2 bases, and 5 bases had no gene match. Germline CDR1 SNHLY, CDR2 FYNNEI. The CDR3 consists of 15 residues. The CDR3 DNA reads TGTGCCAGCAGTGAAACGCAGGGGGCGTACTATGGCTACACCTTC. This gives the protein CASSETQGAYYGYTF. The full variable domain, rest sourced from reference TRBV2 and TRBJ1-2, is EPEVTQTPSHQVTQMGQEVILRCVPISNHLYFYWYRQILGQKVEFLVSFYNNEISEKSEIFDDQFSVERPDGSNFTLKIRSTKLEDSAMYFCASSETQGAYYGYTFGSGTRLTVV.

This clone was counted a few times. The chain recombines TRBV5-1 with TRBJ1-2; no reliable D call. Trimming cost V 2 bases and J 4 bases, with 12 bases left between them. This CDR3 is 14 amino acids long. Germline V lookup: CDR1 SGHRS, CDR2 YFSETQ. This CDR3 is CASSFNGLGYGYTF. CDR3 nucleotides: TGCGCCAGCAGCTTTAATGGGCTTGGCTATGGCTACACCTTC. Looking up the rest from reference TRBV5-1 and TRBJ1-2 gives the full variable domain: KAGVTQTPRYLIKTRGQQVTLSCSPISGHRSVSWYQQTPGQGLQFLFEYFSETQRNKGNFPGRFSGRQFSNSRSEMNVSTLELGDSALYLCASSFNGLGYGYTFGSGTRLTVV.

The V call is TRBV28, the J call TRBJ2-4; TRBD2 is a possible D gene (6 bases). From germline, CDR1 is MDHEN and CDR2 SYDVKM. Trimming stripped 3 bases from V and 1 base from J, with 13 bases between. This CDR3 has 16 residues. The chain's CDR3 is CASSFAREIAKNIQYF. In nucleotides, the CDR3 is TGTGCCAGCAGTTTCGCTCGGGAGATCGCCAAAAACATTCAGTACTTC.

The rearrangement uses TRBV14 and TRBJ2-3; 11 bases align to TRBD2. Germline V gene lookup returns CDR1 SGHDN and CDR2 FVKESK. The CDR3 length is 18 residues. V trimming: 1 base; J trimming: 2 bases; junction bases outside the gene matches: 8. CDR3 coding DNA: TGTGCCAGCAGCCAAGCCGCTTTACTAGCGGGGGCCACAGATACGCAGTATTTT. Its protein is CASSQAALLAGATDTQYF.

The CDR3 nucleotides read TGTGCCAGCAGCCCGCCGCGGGGACCCAACACTGAAGCTTTCTTT. This codes for CASSPPRGPNTEAFF. This chain links TRBV11-2 with TRBJ1-1, with D perhaps TRBD1 (5 bases). Trimming took off 5 bases at V and 2 bases at J, with 15 bases between the two ends. The CDR3 sequence is 15 residues long. Germline loops: CDR1 SGHAT, CDR2 FQNNGV.

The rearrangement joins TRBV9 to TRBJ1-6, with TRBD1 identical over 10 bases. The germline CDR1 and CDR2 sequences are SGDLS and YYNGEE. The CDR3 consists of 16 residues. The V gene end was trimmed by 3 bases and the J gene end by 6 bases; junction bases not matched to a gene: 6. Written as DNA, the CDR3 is TGTGCCAGCAGCGGAAGACAGGGGGCTGGTAATTCACCCCTCCACTTT. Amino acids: CASSGRQGAGNSPLHF.

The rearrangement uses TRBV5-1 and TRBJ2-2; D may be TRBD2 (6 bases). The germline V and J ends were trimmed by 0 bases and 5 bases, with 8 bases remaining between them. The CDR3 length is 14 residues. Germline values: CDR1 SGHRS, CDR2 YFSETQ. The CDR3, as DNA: TGCGCCAGCAGCTTGGCGCGGGGTACCGGGGAGCTGTTTTTT. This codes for CASSLARGTGELFF.

The CDR3 sequence: CASGLVTTRDTQYF. The CDR3 bases are TGTGCTAGTGGTTTGGTAACTACCCGGGATACGCAGTATTTT. V gene TRBV12-5 combines with J gene TRBJ2-3; D unresolved. Trimming took off 0 bases at V and 6 bases at J, with 10 bases between the two ends. CDR3 size: 14 residues. Germline loops: CDR1 LGHNT, CDR2 FRNRAP.

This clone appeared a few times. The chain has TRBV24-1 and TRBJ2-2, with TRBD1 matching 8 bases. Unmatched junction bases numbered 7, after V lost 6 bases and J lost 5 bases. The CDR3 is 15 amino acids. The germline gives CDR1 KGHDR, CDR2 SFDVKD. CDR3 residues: CATSTGQELTGELFF. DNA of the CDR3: TGTGCCACCAGTACGGGACAGGAGCTAACCGGGGAGCTGTTTTTT.

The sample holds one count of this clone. Written as DNA, the CDR3 is TGTGCCAGCAGTCCCGGGACAGGGAGGGTCGGGGAGCTGTTTTTT. The encoded protein is CASSPGTGRVGELFF. The chain uses TRBV27 and TRBJ2-2, with 9 bases that match TRBD1. Germline loops: CDR1 MNHEY, CDR2 SMNVEV (reference sequence). With V trimmed by 5 bases and J by 7 bases, 8 bases remained unmatched. The CDR3 consists of 15 residues.

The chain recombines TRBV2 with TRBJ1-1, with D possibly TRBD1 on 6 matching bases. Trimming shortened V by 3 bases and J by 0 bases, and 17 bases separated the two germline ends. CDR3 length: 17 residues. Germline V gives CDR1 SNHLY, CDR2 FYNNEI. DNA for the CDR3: TGTGCCAGCAGTGAGAATATCGGGGGGCGCCTGAACACTGAAGCTTTCTTT. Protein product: CASSENIGGRLNTEAFF.

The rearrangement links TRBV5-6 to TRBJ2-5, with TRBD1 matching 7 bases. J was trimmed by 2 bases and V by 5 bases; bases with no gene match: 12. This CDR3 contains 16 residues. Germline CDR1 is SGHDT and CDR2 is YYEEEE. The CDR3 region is CASRDWWGTEQETQYF. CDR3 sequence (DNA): TGTGCCAGCAGAGATTGGTGGGGGACAGAGCAAGAGACCCAGTACTTC.

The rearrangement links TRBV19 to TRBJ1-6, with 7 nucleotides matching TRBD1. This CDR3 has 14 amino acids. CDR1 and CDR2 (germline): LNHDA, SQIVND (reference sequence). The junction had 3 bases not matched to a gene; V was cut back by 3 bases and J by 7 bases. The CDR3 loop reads CASSITGENSPLHF. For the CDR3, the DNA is TGTGCCAGTAGTATCACAGGGGAGAATTCACCCCTCCACTTT. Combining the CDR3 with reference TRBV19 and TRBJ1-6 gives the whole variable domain DGGITQSPKYLFRKEGQNVTLSCEQNLNHDAMYWYRQDPGQGLRLIYYSQIVNDFQKGDIAEGYSVSREKKESFPLTVTSAQKNPTAFYLCASSITGENSPLHFGNGTRLTVT.

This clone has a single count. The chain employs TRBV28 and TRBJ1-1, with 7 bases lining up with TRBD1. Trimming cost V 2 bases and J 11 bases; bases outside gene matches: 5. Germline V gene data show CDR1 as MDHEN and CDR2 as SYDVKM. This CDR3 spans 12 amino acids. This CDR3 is CASSLTGVTAFF. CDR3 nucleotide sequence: TGTGCCAGCAGTTTAACAGGGGTCACGGCTTTCTTT.

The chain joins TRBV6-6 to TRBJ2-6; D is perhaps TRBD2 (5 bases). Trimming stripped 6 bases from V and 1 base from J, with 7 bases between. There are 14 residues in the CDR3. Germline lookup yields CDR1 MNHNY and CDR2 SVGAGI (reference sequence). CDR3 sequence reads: CASSRGSGANVLTF. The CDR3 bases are TGTGCCAGCAGCCGGGGTTCTGGGGCCAACGTCCTGACTTTC.